What follows are 25 T cell receptor beta chains derived from one specimen sequenced in a study of blood T cell repertoires in COVID-19. Measured with immunoSEQ multiplex PCR; TCRdb has only the in-frame clones, and not every one. The sample shows around 280,000 clones, roughly 90% of them seen only once. Sequenced material: peripheral blood. These receptors originate from a woman between 45 and 60 years old who had recovered from COVID-19.

J is TRBJ2-6 and V is TRBV5-1; TRBD1 matches 7 bases. This CDR3 comprises 15 residues. Germline CDR1 reads SGHRS; CDR2 reads YFSETQ. The trim removed 4 bases at V and 13 bases at J, leaving 14 bases unmatched. CDR3 nucleotide sequence: TGCGCCAGCAGCATCCTATCAGTCGGGACAGAAGTCCTGACTTTC. Translating it yields CASSILSVGTEVLTF.

The chain carries TRBV4-1 and TRBJ2-7; tentatively, D is TRBD1 (7 bases). Germline V gene lookup returns CDR1 MGHRA and CDR2 YSYEKL. V was trimmed by 1 base and J by 5 bases, leaving 15 bases between them. This CDR3 has 15 amino acids. CDR3 amino acids: CASSQVAGGRHEQYF. For the CDR3, the DNA is TGCGCCAGCAGCCAAGTTGCAGGGGGGAGACACGAGCAGTACTTC.

J is TRBJ2-1 and V is TRBV24-1; TRBD1 agrees at 7 bases. With V trimmed by 9 bases and J by 3 bases, 7 bases remained unmatched. This CDR3 has 14 residues. The V gene's germline CDR1 is KGHDR and CDR2 SFDVKD. The CDR3 spells CATGATGIYNEQFF. CDR3 in DNA: TGTGCCACCGGGGCGACAGGGATCTACAATGAGCAGTTCTTC.

The chain couples TRBV29-1 to TRBJ2-7; D may be TRBD1 (6 bases). The CDR3 length is 13 residues. Germline V gene data show CDR1 as SQVTM and CDR2 as ANQGSEA. V lost 7 bases, J lost 6 bases, and 19 bases lay in between. The DNA of the CDR3 is TGCAGCGCCTCGTATACAGGGTCGCCCGAGCAGTACTTC. Its translation is CSASYTGSPEQYF.

V and J are TRBV7-2 and TRBJ2-1; 10 positions match TRBD2. Germline lookup yields CDR1 SGHTA and CDR2 FQGNSA. The CDR3 runs 17 residues. The junction had 10 bases not matched to a gene; V was cut back by 2 bases and J by 6 bases. The CDR3: CASSLTSGGALRNEQFF. CDR3 DNA: TGTGCCAGCAGCTTAACGAGCGGGGGGGCTCTCCGCAATGAGCAGTTCTTC. The full variable domain, completed using reference TRBV7-2 and TRBJ2-1, is GAGVSQSPSNKVTEKGKDVELRCDPISGHTALYWYRQSLGQGLEFLIYFQGNSAPDKSGLPSDRFSAERTGGSVSTLTIQRTQQEDSAVYLCASSLTSGGALRNEQFFGPGTRLTVL.

The CDR3 region is CARPLRGGGGNTIYF. As DNA, the CDR3 is TGTGCCAGACCCCTAAGAGGAGGGGGCGGAAACACCATATATTTT. J is TRBJ1-3 and V is TRBV9, with 7 bases fitting TRBD1. V lost 8 bases to trimming and J lost 4 bases; unmatched junction nucleotides: 12. The CDR3 consists of 15 residues. Germline loops: CDR1 SGDLS, CDR2 YYNGEE.

The rearrangement links TRBV6-5 to TRBJ1-1, with no clear D. There are 16 residues in the CDR3. V was trimmed by 0 bases and J by 0 bases, leaving 11 bases between them. Germline CDR1 is MNHEY and CDR2 is SVGAGI. The CDR3, as DNA: TGTGCCAGCAGTTACTCCCCGGGAGACATGAACACTGAAGCTTTCTTT. Amino acids: CASSYSPGDMNTEAFF.

V usage is TRBV7-3 and J usage is TRBJ1-6; D gene uncertain. Germline values: CDR1 SGHTA, CDR2 FQGTGA. The CDR3 loop spans 15 amino acids. Trimming took off 2 bases at V and 5 bases at J, with 10 bases between the two ends. CDR3 DNA: TGTGCCAGCAGCTTATCTACACGGGATAATTCACCCCTCCACTTT. Protein: CASSLSTRDNSPLHF. Using reference TRBV7-3 and TRBJ1-6 for the parts outside the CDR3, the full variable domain is GAGVSQTPSNKVTEKGKYVELRCDPISGHTALYWYRQSLGQGPEFLIYFQGTGAADDSGLPNDRFFAVRPEGSVSTLKIQRTERGDSAVYLCASSLSTRDNSPLHFGNGTRLTVT.

CDR3 in amino acids: CASSIPGGDTEAFF. Written as DNA, the CDR3 is TGTGCCAGTAGTATACCAGGGGGCGACACTGAAGCTTTCTTT. The V call is TRBV19, the J call TRBJ1-1; the match to TRBD1 covers 8 bases. After removal of 2 bases from V and 3 bases from J, the junction contained 2 bases not matched to a gene. The CDR3 extends over 14 amino acids. The germline V gene encodes CDR1 LNHDA and CDR2 SQIVND (reference sequence).

This clone was recorded once. The V call is TRBV5-4, the J call TRBJ1-2; D unclear. This CDR3 has 13 residues. Trimming took 2 bases from V and 3 from J, leaving 8 bases between them. Germline CDR1 and CDR2: SGHNT and YYREEE (reference sequence). The CDR3 reads CASSFNADYGYTF. CDR3 nucleotides: TGTGCCAGCAGCTTTAACGCAGACTATGGCTACACCTTC.

The chain recombines TRBV4-1 with TRBJ2-1; TRBD2 matches 8 bases. V was pared by 3 bases and J by 4 bases, with 5 bases of the junction left unmatched. Germline CDR1 and CDR2: MGHRA and YSYEKL. CDR3 length: 15 residues. CDR3 sequence: CASSQILAGYNEQFF. DNA for the CDR3: TGCGCCAGCAGCCAGATTTTAGCGGGGTACAATGAGCAGTTCTTC.

The chain joins TRBV12-3 or TRBV12-4 to TRBJ1-3; D unclear. V was trimmed by 7 bases and J by 4 bases, leaving 8 bases between them. The CDR3 is made up of 12 amino acids. The CDR3 sequence is CASTSAGNTIYF. The CDR3 coding sequence is TGTGCCAGCACCTCCGCGGGAAACACCATATATTTT.

The CDR3 sequence is CASSLGPTYEQYF. As DNA, the CDR3 is TGTGCCAGCAGCTTAGGTCCAACCTACGAGCAGTACTTC. This rearrangement joins TRBV13 to TRBJ2-7; D unresolved. Trimming removed 0 bases from V and 2 bases from J, with 5 bases in between. This CDR3 has 13 amino acids. CDR1 and CDR2 from the germline V gene are PRHDT and FYEKMQ (reference sequence).

The V call is TRBV6-6, the J call TRBJ1-1; D is unresolved. Trimming shortened V by 2 bases and J by 5 bases, and 6 bases separated the two germline ends. Germline loops: CDR1 MNHNY, CDR2 SVGAGI (reference sequence). The CDR3 sequence is 12 residues long. The CDR3 loop reads CASSYVRTEAFF. The CDR3 DNA reads as TGTGCCAGCAGTTACGTGAGGACTGAAGCTTTCTTT.

The V and J genes are TRBV7-9 and TRBJ2-5; D gene unclear. The CDR3 covers 18 residues. Between the trimmed V and J ends, which lost 1 base and 1 base, there was a span of 19 bases. CDR1 SEHNR and CDR2 FQNEAQ come from the germline V gene (reference sequence). The CDR3 reads CASSLVVSLVAAQETQYF. The CDR3 region has the DNA TGTGCCAGCAGCTTAGTTGTTTCCTTAGTTGCTGCCCAAGAGACCCAGTACTTC.

This chain connects TRBV28 to TRBJ1-2; 7 bases are a match to TRBD1. Germline CDR1 reads MDHEN; CDR2 reads SYDVKM. The V gene end was trimmed by 8 bases and the J gene end by 4 bases; junction bases not matched to a gene: 4. The CDR3 runs to 12 residues. CDR3 region: CASSGQRYGYTF. In DNA, the CDR3 is TGTGCCAGCTCGGGACAGCGCTATGGCTACACCTTC.

This clone came up once. The chain uses TRBV3-1 (or the pseudogene TRBV3-2) and TRBJ1-6; D remains unclear. Germline V gene data show CDR1 as LGHDT and CDR2 as YNNKEL (reference sequence). The CDR3 sequence is 14 residues long. The germline V and J ends were trimmed by 2 bases and 10 bases, with 12 bases remaining between them. Here the CDR3 DNA reads TGTGCCAGCAGCCAAATCGACCTCGGGTCACCCCTCCACTTT. Its protein product is CASSQIDLGSPLHF.

The chain employs TRBV30 and TRBJ2-2, with TRBD2 matching 7 bases. The V segment lost 3 bases and the J segment 3 bases; nucleotides outside the gene matches: 4. Per the germline V gene, CDR1 is GTSNPN and CDR2 is SVGIG (reference sequence). This CDR3 is 14 amino acids long. In DNA form, the CDR3 reads TGTGCCTGGAGGGGAGGGGCCGACACCGGGGAGCTGTTTTTT. This translates into CAWRGGADTGELFF.

The V gene is TRBV27, the J gene TRBJ2-7; 10 bases are shared with TRBD1. CDR1 is MNHEY and CDR2 is SMNVEV in the germline V gene (reference sequence). V dropped 8 bases and J dropped 4; count of bases not matched to a gene: 5. The CDR3 has 13 amino acids. The CDR3: CASGDRGLYEQYF. CDR3 nucleotide sequence: TGTGCCAGCGGGGACAGGGGCCTATACGAGCAGTACTTC.

The rearrangement links TRBV7-8 to TRBJ2-3, with 12 bases matching TRBD2. J was trimmed by 8 bases and V by 0 bases; bases with no gene match: 3. The germline CDR1 and CDR2 sequences are SGHVS and FQNEAQ. This CDR3 comprises 15 residues. The CDR3 loop is CASSLATSGGVTQYF. CDR3 DNA: TGTGCCAGCAGCTTAGCGACTAGCGGGGGAGTTACGCAGTATTTT. Looking up the rest from reference TRBV7-8 and TRBJ2-3 gives the full variable domain: GAGVSQSPRYKVAKRGQDVALRCDPISGHVSLFWYQQALGQGPEFLTYFQNEAQLDKSGLPSDRFFAERPEGSVSTLKIQRTQQEDSAVYLCASSLATSGGVTQYFGPGTRLTVL.

This clone was counted a single time. The CDR3 loop is CASSLVPGGGYTF. The CDR3 DNA sequence: TGCGCCAGCAGCTTGGTCCCGGGAGGTGGCTACACCTTC. The J gene is TRBJ1-2, the V gene TRBV5-1; D unclear. CDR3 length: 13 residues. Germline CDR1 reads SGHRS; CDR2 reads YFSETQ. V lost 0 bases and J lost 7, with 10 bases in between.

The chain employs TRBV2 and TRBJ1-1, with a possible D match to TRBD1 (6 bases). The V end lost 10 bases, the J end lost 1 base, and 13 bases lay between the germline ends. Per germline, CDR1 SNHLY and CDR2 FYNNEI. The CDR3 is 13 residues long. CDR3 in DNA: TGTGCCACCAGCGGACAGAGGAACACTGAAGCTTTCTTT. Its translation is CATSGQRNTEAFF.

The chain joins TRBV7-6 to TRBJ2-7, with D possibly being TRBD1 (6 bases). Trimming left V 2 bases short and J 0 bases short, with 8 bases between. CDR1 and CDR2 (germline): SGHVS, FNYEAQ. This CDR3 has 14 amino acids. CDR3 DNA sequence: TGTGCCAGCAGCTTATGGGACACCTCCTACGAGCAGTACTTC. It is translated as CASSLWDTSYEQYF. Full variable domain (missing parts from reference TRBV7-6 and TRBJ2-7): GAGVSQSPRYKVTKRGQDVALRCDPISGHVSLYWYRQALGQGPEFLTYFNYEAQQDKSGLPNDRFSAERPEGSISTLTIQRTEQRDSAMYRCASSLWDTSYEQYFGPGTRLTVT.

The V and J genes are TRBV10-3 and TRBJ2-3; weak D call: TRBD2 (6 bases). Germline CDR1 ENHRY, CDR2 SYGVKD. Trimming stripped 8 bases from V and 1 base from J, with 19 bases between. The CDR3 extends over 16 amino acids. For the CDR3, the DNA is TGTGCCATCTCGGTTGCGGGCTCGGGGGGCACAGATACGCAGTATTTT. Translating it yields CAISVAGSGGTDTQYF.

The J gene is TRBJ1-1, the V gene TRBV19; D may be TRBD1 (5 bases). The V gene's germline CDR1 is LNHDA and CDR2 SQIVND (reference sequence). The CDR3 loop spans 14 amino acids. V dropped 2 bases and J dropped 1 base, with 8 bases sitting between them. In nucleotides, the CDR3 is TGTGCCAGTAGTATACAAGGGGCGAACACTGAAGCTTTCTTT. Its translation is CASSIQGANTEAFF.